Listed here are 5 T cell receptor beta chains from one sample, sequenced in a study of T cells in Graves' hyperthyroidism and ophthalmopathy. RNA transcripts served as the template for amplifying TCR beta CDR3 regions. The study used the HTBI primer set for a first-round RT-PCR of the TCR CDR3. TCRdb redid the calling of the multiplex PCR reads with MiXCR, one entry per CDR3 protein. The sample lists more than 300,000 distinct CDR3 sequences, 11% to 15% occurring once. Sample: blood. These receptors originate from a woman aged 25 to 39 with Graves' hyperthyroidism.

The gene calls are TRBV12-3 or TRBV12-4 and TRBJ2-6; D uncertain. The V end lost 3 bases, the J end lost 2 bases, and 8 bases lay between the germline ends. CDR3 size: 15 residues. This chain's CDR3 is CASSLKGTGANVLTF. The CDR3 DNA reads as TGTGCCAGCAGTTTGAAAGGAACTGGGGCCAACGTCCTGACTTTC.

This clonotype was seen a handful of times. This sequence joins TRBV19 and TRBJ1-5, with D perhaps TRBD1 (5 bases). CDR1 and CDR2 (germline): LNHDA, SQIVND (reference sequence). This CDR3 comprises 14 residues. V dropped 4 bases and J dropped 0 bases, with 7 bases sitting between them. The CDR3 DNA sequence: TGTGCCAGTAGTAGGGGCATTAGCAATCAGCCCCAGCATTTT. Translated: CASSRGISNQPQHF.

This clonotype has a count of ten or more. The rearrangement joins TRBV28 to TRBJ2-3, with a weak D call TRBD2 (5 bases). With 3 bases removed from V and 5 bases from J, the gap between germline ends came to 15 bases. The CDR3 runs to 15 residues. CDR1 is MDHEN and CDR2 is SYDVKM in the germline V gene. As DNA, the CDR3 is TGTGCCAGCAGTTTGGGTCGGTATCGGGGAGATACGCAGTATTTT. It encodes CASSLGRYRGDTQYF.

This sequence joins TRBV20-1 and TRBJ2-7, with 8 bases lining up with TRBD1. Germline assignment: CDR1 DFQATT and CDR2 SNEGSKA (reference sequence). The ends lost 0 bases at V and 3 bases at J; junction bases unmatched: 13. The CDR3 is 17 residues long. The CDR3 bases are TGCAGTGCTAGAGATCTAGACAGGGGCACTAGCTTCTACGAGCAGTACTTC. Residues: CSARDLDRGTSFYEQYF.

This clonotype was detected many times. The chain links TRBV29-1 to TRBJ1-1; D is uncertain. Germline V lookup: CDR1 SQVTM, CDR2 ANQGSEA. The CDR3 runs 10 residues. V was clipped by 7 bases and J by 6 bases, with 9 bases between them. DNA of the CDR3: TGCAGCGGGCTTGGCGCTGAAGCTTTCTTT. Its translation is CSGLGAEAFF.